This TCR beta chain was retrieved from a study of cytomegalovirus exposure and HLA in healthy donors. Study-level points and caveats: The authors considered a cluster of highly shared sequence variants likely to be a sequencing artifact. Compared with the roughly 730-donor mean, an Asian-associated ancestry cluster reportedly had fewer N-insertions, according to a later analysis. As a later analysis revealed, the rate of TCR association differed by HLA locus, with DRB1 most and HLA-C fewest. A later analysis found common viral pathogens apparently linked to several of the most significant clusters.

Comments on this clone: Its antigen remains unidentified.

The CDR3 runs to 20 residues. The V gene end was trimmed by 0 bases and the J gene end by 3 bases; junction bases not matched to a gene: 16. CDR1 and CDR2 from the germline V gene are SGDLS and YYNGEE. In the PCR, 60 Vbeta and 13 Jbeta primers were used. Generated by immunoSEQ multiplex PCR, the TCRdb table keeps only in-frame clones and is missing some. The repertoire includes 130,000 to 150,000 clones, 60% to 85% of them detected once, and about 6.7% sits in the top ten. This clonotype was obtained from a woman in her forties in good health and CMV-seropositive. This chain links TRBV9 with TRBJ2-3; TRBD2 agrees at 10 bases. The sequenced sample was PBMCs. The CDR3 here is CASSVDLIGFSGGLTDTQYF. CDR3 bases: TGTGCCAGCAGCGTAGACTTGATCGGCTTTAGCGGGGGGTTGACAGATACGCAGTATTTT.